This is a list of T cell receptor beta chains from one sample in a study of cytomegalovirus exposure and HLA in healthy donors. This table comes from immunoSEQ multiplex PCR, and its TCRdb copy is limited to in-frame clones, with some not included. The table has around 85,000 clones, about 80% seen once. Sequencing input: PBMCs. The receptors come from a middle-aged man in good health and CMV-seropositive. CDR3s include the opening cysteine and the closing phenylalanine or tryptophan. A D gene is named only where the DNA matches it firmly. Rows give clone size only sometimes, using once, few, many, or a class for an expanded clone.

TRBD1	few	TRBJ1-1	TRBV11-3	TGTGCCAGCAGCTTGGGGACAGGGAAAGCTTTCTTT	CASSLGTGKAFF
-	-	TRBJ2-3	TRBV13	TGTGCCAGCAGCTTCATCGCGGATACGCAGTATTTT	CASSFIADTQYF
-	-	TRBJ2-1	TRBV18	TGTGCCAGCTCACCACCGATGTCGGGGGTCTACAATGAGCAGTTCTTC	CASSPPMSGVYNEQFF
TRBD1	-	TRBJ2-3	TRBV5-1	TGCGCCAGCAGCTTGGCCAGGGGGCCTACAGATACGCAGTATTTT	CASSLARGPTDTQYF
TRBD1	-	TRBJ1-3	TRBV19	TGTGCCAGTAGCCACCGGGACAGGTGGGGAAACACCATATATTTT	CASSHRDRWGNTIYF
-	-	TRBJ1-4	TRBV18	TGTGCCAGCTCACCGAGACAGCAGCTTGCAACTAATGAAAAACTGTTTTTT	CASSPRQQLATNEKLFF
TRBD2	once	TRBJ2-5	TRBV7-2	TGTGCCAGCGGTTCTAGCGGAGGGGAGACCCAGTACTTC	CASGSSGGETQYF
TRBD1	-	TRBJ2-6	TRBV27	TGTGCCAGCAGAGGCCAGGGGGCTGGGGCCAACGTCCTGACTTTC	CASRGQGAGANVLTF
-	-	TRBJ2-2	TRBV29-1	TGCAGCGCCCGACGGGGGGCGCTGACCGGGGAGCTGTTTTTT	CSARRGALTGELFF
-	-	TRBJ2-1	TRBV19	TGTGCCAGTAGCCCGGGACTCATCAACAATGAGCAGTTCTTC	CASSPGLINNEQFF
TRBD1	once	TRBJ1-2	TRBV7-9	TGTGCCAGCAGCGATGGACAGGGGGCAGGATCTAGTGGCTACACCTTC	CASSDGQGAGSSGYTF
-	-	TRBJ1-4	TRBV9	TGTGCCAGCAGTCCTCAGGGAACTAATGAAAAACTGTTTTTT	CASSPQGTNEKLFF
-	-	TRBJ2-5	TRBV9	TGTGCCAGCAGCGCCTCCGGGAGCCTACAAGAGACCCAGTACTTC	CASSASGSLQETQYF
TRBD2	-	TRBJ2-3	TRBV5-6	TGTGCCAGCAGCTGGCTAGCGGACGAAATAACAGATACGCAGTATTTT	CASSWLADEITDTQYF
TRBD2	once	TRBJ2-1	TRBV6-6	TGTGCCAGCCAACCTGTTAGCGGGAGGAGCTACAATGAGCAGTTCTTC	CASQPVSGRSYNEQFF
TRBD1	-	TRBJ2-1	TRBV11-3	TGTGCCAGCAGCTTAGAGGGACAGGTCAACAATGAGCAGTTCTTC	CASSLEGQVNNEQFF
-	-	TRBJ1-5	TRBV6-1	TGTGCCAGCACCATGGTCGAGCCCAATCAGCCCCAGCATTTT	CASTMVEPNQPQHF
-	-	TRBJ1-2	TRBV20-1	TGCAGTGCTGATGACTCGTCCGGCTACACCTTC	CSADDSSGYTF
-	-	TRBJ2-3	TRBV28	TGTGCCAGCAGTTCCATGGACGGACACCAGCGCACAGATACGCAGTATTTT	CASSSMDGHQRTDTQYF
-	-	TRBJ2-5	TRBV6-1	TGTGCCAGCAGTGAAATTCGTCGAGGACAAGAGACCCAGTACTTC	CASSEIRRGQETQYF
-	once	TRBJ1-2	TRBV19	TGTGCCAGTAGCCCGGGGGAGGGGTATGGCTACACCTTC	CASSPGEGYGYTF
-	-	TRBJ1-2	TRBV5-4	TGTGCCAGCAGCTCTGGCTTGGCGGGGGCCACGGCTAACTATGGCTACACCTTC	CASSSGLAGATANYGYTF
TRBD1	-	TRBJ2-1	TRBV7-9	TGTGCCAGCAGCTTAGTAAGGACAGGGTCCTACAATGAGCAGTTCTTC	CASSLVRTGSYNEQFF
TRBD2	-	TRBJ2-7	TRBV7-8	TGTGCCAGCAGTTCTAGCGGGAGGGCTTCCTACGGGCAGTACTTC	CASSSSGRASYGQYF
-	-	TRBJ2-1	TRBV5-1	TGCGCCAGCAGCTTGAACTTCGCTCAGGGCAATGAGCAGTTCTTC	CASSLNFAQGNEQFF
TRBD1	-	TRBJ1-1	TRBV4-1	TGCGCCAGCAGCCAAGCGTACGGGACAGTCAACACTGAAGCTTTCTTT	CASSQAYGTVNTEAFF
TRBD1	few	TRBJ2-5	TRBV12-5	TGTGCTAGTGGTCTTGGGACAGTGGAGACCCAGTACTTC	CASGLGTVETQYF
-	few	TRBJ2-7	TRBV7-6	TGTGCCAGCAGCTCGCTGACAGGAAATTCCTACGAGCAGTACTTC	CASSSLTGNSYEQYF
TRBD1	-	TRBJ1-4	TRBV6-6	TGTGCCAGCAGTTACCGGGACAGAAATGAAAAACTGTTTTTT	CASSYRDRNEKLFF
TRBD1	-	TRBJ2-7	TRBV18	TGTGCCAGCTCACGGACAGGGGGCGCGTACGAGCAGTACTTC	CASSRTGGAYEQYF